The 8 T cell receptor beta chains below come from one sample, sequenced in a study of blood T cell repertoires in COVID-19. The protocol was immunoSEQ multiplex PCR, while the TCRdb copy is restricted to in-frame clones and leaves out a portion. The sample lists around 440,000 clones; approximately 88% were seen once. Sequencing input: peripheral blood. The receptors were gathered from a woman aged 50 to 60 with COVID-19, enrolled during active disease.

The chain links TRBV28 to TRBJ2-3, with D maybe TRBD2 (5 bases). Looked up from germline, CDR1 is MDHEN and CDR2 is SYDVKM. The germline V and J ends were trimmed by 6 bases and 2 bases, with 12 bases remaining between them. The CDR3 covers 14 residues. CDR3 sequence: CASRALALTDTQYF. CDR3 coding DNA: TGTGCCAGCAGGGCTCTAGCCCTCACAGATACGCAGTATTTT.

This rearrangement joins TRBV5-6 to TRBJ1-1; possible D gene TRBD1, 5 bases. Germline assignment: CDR1 SGHDT and CDR2 YYEEEE. The CDR3 extends over 15 amino acids. Trimming removed 1 base from V and 1 base from J, with 11 bases in between. The CDR3 reads CASSLWGRSNTEAFF. As DNA, the CDR3 is TGTGCCAGCAGCTTGTGGGGCAGATCGAACACTGAAGCTTTCTTT.

This sequence joins TRBV28 and TRBJ2-7; 9 bases are shared with TRBD2. The CDR3 is made up of 12 amino acids. CDR1 and CDR2 from the germline V gene are MDHEN and SYDVKM. J gave up 9 bases and V 5 bases, and 5 bases lay outside the gene matches. DNA for the CDR3: TGTGCCAGCAGTACTTCACTAGCGGGGCAGTACTTC. Its translation is CASSTSLAGQYF.

V usage is TRBV5-5 and J usage is TRBJ2-3, with 7 bases matching TRBD2. This CDR3 comprises 14 residues. With V trimmed by 1 base and J by 3 bases, 2 bases remained unmatched. Germline V gene data show CDR1 as SGHKS and CDR2 as YYEKEE (reference sequence). The CDR3 nucleotides read TGTGCCAGCAGCTTGTCCGGGGGGACAGATACGCAGTATTTT. Its protein is CASSLSGGTDTQYF.

The chain combines TRBV5-4 with TRBJ2-3; 10 nucleotides align to TRBD2. The CDR3 sequence is 16 residues long. The trim removed 2 bases at V and 0 bases at J, leaving 3 bases unmatched. The germline CDR1 and CDR2 sequences are SGHNT and YYREEE (reference sequence). The CDR3 DNA is TGTGCCAGCAGCTTCGGGACTAGCGCTAGCACAGATACGCAGTATTTT. The encoded protein is CASSFGTSASTDTQYF.

The chain employs TRBV12-3 or TRBV12-4 and TRBJ1-1, with a possible D match to TRBD1 (6 bases). V was clipped by 7 bases and J by 5 bases, with 14 bases between them. The CDR3 is made up of 13 amino acids. The CDR3 DNA is TGTGCCAGCACGCTCAGGGGTCGTACTGAAGCTTTCTTT. Protein sequence: CASTLRGRTEAFF.

V usage is TRBV10-1 and J usage is TRBJ1-4; TRBD1 agrees at 11 bases. Per germline, CDR1 WNHNN and CDR2 SYGVQD (reference sequence). V was clipped by 6 bases and J by 2 bases; unmatched bases: 8. There are 17 residues in the CDR3. The CDR3 loop is CASRGDRGSPTNEKLFF. CDR3 DNA: TGCGCCAGCAGGGGGGACAGGGGGTCCCCGACTAATGAAAAACTGTTTTTT.

The chain recombines TRBV7-2 with TRBJ2-2; maybe TRBD2 (5 bases). The CDR3 covers 16 residues. The germline V and J ends were trimmed by 2 bases and 4 bases, with 14 bases remaining between them. Germline lookup yields CDR1 SGHTA and CDR2 FQGNSA. CDR3: CASSLYLASGTGELFF. CDR3 coding DNA: TGTGCCAGCAGCTTATACCTAGCCTCGGGCACCGGGGAGCTGTTTTTT.